The present entry profiles one T cell receptor beta chain with its context. Its antigen is unidentified. These data originate in a study of cytomegalovirus exposure and HLA in healthy donors. Study-wide findings and caveats: Reported results showed that the classifier diagnosed cytomegalovirus status with high specificity and sensitivity.

Germline lookup yields CDR1 SEHNR and CDR2 FQNEAQ (reference sequence). V was shortened by 2 bases and J by 1 base, with 13 bases between the two germline ends. The CDR3 covers 16 residues. Assay used: immunoSEQ multiplex PCR; TCRdb lists only in-frame clones, some missing. The sample contains around 50,000 clones, nearly 95% of which appear only once. The sequence derives from a woman in her late teens or twenties in good health and CMV-seropositive. The sample was PBMCs. This chain joins TRBV7-9 and TRBJ2-3, with a weak D call TRBD2 (7 bases). For the CDR3, the DNA is TGTGCCAGCAGCTTACTGCGGGGGCTCGGCACAGATACGCAGTATTTT. This codes for CASSLLRGLGTDTQYF.